This T cell receptor (beta chain) was retrieved from a study of blood T cells in healthy people across ages (dated by TCRdb to 2015 to 2017). Regarding the complete study: In model experiments, template switching captured about one uniquely barcoded TCR beta cDNA molecule for every two T cells. Age-related changes in TCR beta repertoire diversity were measured in the study by deep sequencing normalized with unique cDNA molecular identifiers. Four age groups were formed from the donors: young (average 16 years), middle-aged (approximately 42), aged (over 55) and long-lived (around 82). To avoid experimental bias, donors of different ages were distributed randomly across sequencing lanes. For two donors (one aged 18 to 30 and one aged 80 or older), the study analyzed two additional independent replicas of 1 million unique cDNA reads from the same blood draw. Summary of the overall study and its limitations: Estimates of total diversity based on one million sequenced T cells were considered lower bounds and underestimates. Because profiling used bulk unsorted PBMCs, naive and antigen-experienced compartments could not be compared conclusively. Donor CMV infection status was unknown, potentially confounding age-related changes in expanded clonotypes. Compared with the aged group, more naive CD4+ T cells, fewer expanded clones and increased TCR diversity were shown by the long-lived group, suggesting age selection. Observed TCR beta diversity per million T cells fell roughly linearly with age, and a significant reduction was already apparent by age around 36. A strong correlation was found between observed TCR beta diversity and the percentage of naive T cells measured by flow cytometry.

The library was obtained by 5' RACE. For sequencing, an Illumina HiSeq 2500 was employed. A second PCR of about 6 to 11 cycles was performed with a sample-barcoded 5' primer and a J-beta primer mix. Each TCR beta cDNA molecule received a unique molecular identifier from a template-switch 5' adaptor carrying 12 random nucleotides. At least 2.5 million CDR3-containing paired-end reads were obtained from each sample. All of the RNA was converted into first-strand cDNA using the Mint cDNA synthesis kit, with a TRBC-specific oligonucleotide serving as the primer. After uracil-DNA glycosylase treatment, a first 18-cycle PCR used universal primers M1SS and BC2_uni_R on all cDNA. Regarding the original processing steps: For normalization, 1 million high-quality reads, each with a distinct molecular identifier, were randomly selected from each sample. Reads sharing molecular identifiers were discarded rather than binned into consensus sequences. CDR3 identification, clonotype clustering and error correction used MiTCR with a Q25 quality threshold and the strictest error-elimination algorithm. A nonparametric unseen species model with Euler transformation was used to estimate lower-bound total TCR beta diversity. The public reads were reprocessed in TCRdb via fastp at Q25 and MiXCR, keeping in-frame beta chains. Each CDR3 protein appears once, grouped with its most common genes and DNA. The V and J calls and clone size are TCRdb's, not the authors'. The sample has over 950,000 distinct CDR3 sequences on record, under 40% of them singletons. The ten largest clonotypes hold around 13% of the sample.

The approximately 39 donors, aged about 6 to 100 years, were systemically healthy Caucasian individuals from Russia. Around 9.8 milliliters of peripheral blood were collected from each donor into EDTA-treated Vacutainer tubes. Ficoll-Paque density-gradient centrifugation was used to isolate PBMCs, with at least 6.5 million obtained per sample. Trizol reagent was used to extract total RNA from PBMCs, with at least 6 micrograms per sample. The percentages of naive CD45RAhigh/CD27high T cells were determined by flow cytometry on a PBMC aliquot from every donor. The CDR3 sequence holds 14 residues, the cysteine and phenylalanine included. This entry keeps only the CDR3 DNA: 42 bases, framed from base 1. CDR1 and CDR2 (SQVTM, ANQGSEA) derive from the germline V gene. V loses 7 bases at its end and J loses 1 base; junction bases beyond the gene matches: 8. As to this clonotype: The antigen it recognizes is unknown. The record has no base qualities; no much larger clone is one base away.

Sequencing was done on a sample of blood. This receptor was taken from a man younger than 30 in good health. The sequence links TRBV29-1 to TRBJ2-3; TRBD1 lines up with 7 middle nucleotides. The nucleotides read TGCAGCGCTGACAGGGCTGGTCGCACAGATACGCAGTATTTT. This encodes CSADRAGRTDTQYF.